This TCR beta chain derives from a study of blood T cells in healthy people across ages. General study results and limits: Donors of long life had a larger count of naive CD4+ cells and greater diversity than aged donors.

Each sample had at least 6 million PBMCs isolated. In the case of this clonotype: Antigen specificity is unknown.

The use of a sample-barcoded 5' primer and a J-beta primer mix characterized a second PCR of roughly 6 to 12 cycles. TCRdb independently ran MiXCR on the 5' RACE reads; one entry per CDR3 protein. There are 1 million or so distinct CDR3 sequences in the sample; approximately 25% occur only once, and less than 0.85% lies in the top ten. The sample was also reused in another study, on T cells of mothers and their children.

Sequences were obtained from blood. This TCR derives from a girl aged 2-10 years in good health.

CDR3 in DNA: TGTGCCAGCAGCGTCGTATTGGGACAGGGGAATCAGCCCCAGCATTTT. Its translation: CASSVVLGQGNQPQHF. The chain combines TRBV7-2 with TRBJ1-5, with 10 bases matching TRBD1. This CDR3 contains 16 residues. The germline gives CDR1 SGHTA, CDR2 FQGNSA. With V trimmed by 5 bases and J by 4 bases, 8 bases remained unmatched. The full variable domain, completed using reference TRBV7-2 and TRBJ1-5, is GAGVSQSPSNKVTEKGKDVELRCDPISGHTALYWYRQSLGQGLEFLIYFQGNSAPDKSGLPSDRFSAERTGGSVSTLTIQRTQQEDSAVYLCASSVVLGQGNQPQHFGDGTRLSIL.